This T cell receptor beta chain was captured by sequencing in a study of naive and memory T cell subsets. Separate alpha and beta amplification began at the second PCR step. CD4+ T cell IFNgamma after overnight CMV lysate exposure gave donor CMV status. Findings and caveats of the study: Especially in CD8 cells, naive repertoires contained a few larger clonotypes, possibly CD45RA-re-expressing memory cells.

This clonotype has more than one count but fewer than ten. Its target is unknown. Two oligonucleotides, mixed equimolar, formed the beta constant-region primer covering TRBC1 and TRBC2. Four rounds of PCR amplified the ligated cDNA using nested alpha and beta constant-region primers plus SP2. MiXCR, applied by TCRdb to the UMI-ligation and nested PCR reads, yields one record per CDR3 protein. The sample contains approximately 150,000 distinct CDR3 sequences, roughly 22% of which appear only once. V trimming: 2 bases; J trimming: 1 base; junction bases outside the gene matches: 4. The V gene's germline CDR1 is SGHRS and CDR2 YFSETQ. There are 15 residues in the CDR3.

The source is a human donor in good health. Sample: naive CD4+ T cells from blood. The V and J genes are TRBV5-1 and TRBJ2-7, with 9 bases lining up with TRBD1. The CDR3 here is CASSFPGTGSYEQYF. In nucleotides, the CDR3 is TGCGCCAGCAGCTTTCCCGGGACAGGGTCCTACGAGCAGTACTTC.